The rows below give T cell receptor beta chains drawn from one sample of a study of molecular identifiers for immune sequencing clone quantification. TCRdb re-called the PCR reads through MiXCR, storing one row per CDR3 protein. The data show hundreds of thousands of distinct CDR3 sequences, just under 20% seen once. The sample taken for sequencing was naive CD8+ T cells from blood, with Jurkat cell RNA spiked in. These receptor sequences come from a human donor in good health. Some libraries in this study had Jurkat cell RNA spiked in. CDR3s include the opening cysteine and the closing phenylalanine or tryptophan. D genes are given only for firm matches. Part of the rows lack a size; the others show once, few, many or a class for expanded clones.

TRBJ2-7 TRBD2 TRBV28 many TGTGCCAGTGATACTAGCGGGAGGCCCTACGAGCAGTACTTC CASDTSGRPYEQYF
TRBJ2-7 - TRBV7-2 few TGTGCCAGCAGCTTATCGTGGGACGGCTTCTACGAGCAGTACTTC CASSLSWDGFYEQYF
TRBJ2-7 - TRBV7-9 many TGTGCCAGCAAAAACGGGGGCGAGCAGTACTTC CASKNGGEQYF
TRBJ2-3 - TRBV7-8 many TGTGCCAGCAGCTTAAAGAAGGGGGGGCCGGGCACAGATACGCAGTATTTT CASSLKKGGPGTDTQYF
TRBJ1-1 - TRBV7-9 many TGTGCCAGCAGCTCGTCGGACGGACCGAACACTGAAGCTTTCTTT CASSSSDGPNTEAFF
TRBJ2-4 - TRBV28 many TGTGCCAGCAGTTCCGACAGATCCAAAAACATTCAGTACTTC CASSSDRSKNIQYF
TRBJ1-1 - TRBV12-3/TRBV12-4 many TGTGCCAGCAGTACCAGGGTTGATGTCACTGAAGCTTTCTTT CASSTRVDVTEAFF
TRBJ1-4 - TRBV7-9 many TGTGCCAGCAGCTTAGATGTTGTTGGCAGAGCTAATGAAAAACTGTTTTTT CASSLDVVGRANEKLFF
TRBJ2-7 - TRBV27 many TGTGCCAGCAGTACATCCGGGACATGGACCTTCGAGCAGTACTTC CASSTSGTWTFEQYF
TRBJ2-7 - TRBV5-1 many TGCGCCAGCAGCCTCGGGGGGCCCGGCTACGAGCAGTACTTC CASSLGGPGYEQYF
TRBJ2-7 - TRBV6-2/TRBV6-3 - TGTGCCAGCAGGCTGCGACCCCTGAGGACCTACGAGCAGTACTTC CASRLRPLRTYEQYF
TRBJ2-1 TRBD2 TRBV4-2 - TGTGCCAGCAGCCCCACCGGGACTAGCGGCTACAATGAGCAGTTCTTC CASSPTGTSGYNEQFF
TRBJ2-7 - TRBV29-1 many TGCAGCGTGAGGACAGACCCCTCCTACGAGCAGTACTTC CSVRTDPSYEQYF
TRBJ1-3 - TRBV30 - TGTGCCTGGAGCTTCCTCCGAGGGTCTGGAAACACCATATATTTT CAWSFLRGSGNTIYF
TRBJ1-2 TRBD1 TRBV7-2 many TGTGCCAGCAGCTCCCATGGAGGGGGCGTGTTCTATGGCTACACCTTC CASSSHGGGVFYGYTF
TRBJ1-2 - TRBV6-6 few TGTGCCAGCGGCGGCCGAGAAGAAGCCGGCTACACCTTC CASGGREEAGYTF
TRBJ1-1 - TRBV20-1 few TGCAGTGCTAGAGAAAGTGGGAACACTGAAGCTTTCTTT CSARESGNTEAFF
TRBJ1-1 - TRBV13 - TGTGCCAGCAGCTCTACCGCCCAATTAGCTTTCTTT CASSSTAQLAFF
TRBJ1-5 TRBD1 TRBV12-3/TRBV12-4 many TGTGCCAGCAGCAAGACAGGGACTGACAATCAGCCCCAGCATTTT CASSKTGTDNQPQHF
TRBJ1-5 - TRBV2 many TGTGCCAGCAGTGAGGCAGACCCGGAATATCAGCCCCAGCATTTT CASSEADPEYQPQHF
TRBJ2-3 TRBD1 TRBV7-9 few TGTGCCAGCAGCCCTCGGACAGGGATCACAGATACGCAGTATTTT CASSPRTGITDTQYF
TRBJ1-6 - TRBV19 many TGTGCCAGTAGTTTACTGAATTCACCCCTCCACTTT CASSLLNSPLHF
TRBJ2-7 - TRBV29-1 many TGCAGCGTCCGCATTCAGGGGTTCTACGAGCAGTACTTC CSVRIQGFYEQYF
TRBJ1-1 - TRBV27 many TGTGCCAGCAGTACCGCCACTGAAGCTTTCTTT CASSTATEAFF
TRBJ1-1 - TRBV9 many TGTGCCAGCAGCGTAGTTCGACAGTTGAACACTGAAGCTTTCTTT CASSVVRQLNTEAFF
TRBJ2-7 TRBD2 TRBV6-2/TRBV6-3 few TGTGCCAGCAGTGGGGGGACTAGCGGGAGCTACGAGCAGTACTTC CASSGGTSGSYEQYF
TRBJ2-7 - TRBV4-3 many TGCGCCAGCAGCCAGGTCGCAGGGCCCCTGAGGGAGCAGTACTTC CASSQVAGPLREQYF
TRBJ2-7 TRBD2 TRBV20-1 - TGCAGTGCTAGAGATTTAGCGGGAGCCAACTCCTACGAGCAGTACTTC CSARDLAGANSYEQYF
TRBJ2-1 TRBD2 TRBV5-1 many TGCGCCAGCAGCTTGGGCCCTAGCGGGATTTTCAATGAGCAGTTCTTC CASSLGPSGIFNEQFF
TRBJ2-7 - TRBV25-1 many TGTGCCAGCAGTGAATGGGGCTCGAGCTCCTACGAGCAGTACTTC CASSEWGSSSYEQYF
TRBJ1-1 - TRBV6-2/TRBV6-3 many TGTGCCAGCAGTTACGTGATCACTGAAGCTTTCTTT CASSYVITEAFF
TRBJ1-3 - TRBV12-3/TRBV12-4 many TGTGCCAGCAGTTTAGGTGGGGGAAACACCATATATTTT CASSLGGGNTIYF
TRBJ2-3 TRBD2 TRBV7-2 - TGTGCCAGCAGCTCAGTAGCGGGGGCAAGGAGAGATACGCAGTATTTT CASSSVAGARRDTQYF
TRBJ1-3 - TRBV7-9 many TGTGCCAGCAGCTTGGGGCCCAGTGGTGGAAACACCATATATTTT CASSLGPSGGNTIYF
TRBJ1-1 - TRBV4-3 - TGCGCCAGCAGCCAGGATATGGGGGTGAACACTGAAGCTTTCTTT CASSQDMGVNTEAFF
TRBJ2-1 TRBD2 TRBV19 - TGTGCCAGTAGGTTCGGGGGAGGGTCCTACAATGAGCAGTTCTTC CASRFGGGSYNEQFF
TRBJ1-4 - TRBV27 many TGTGCCAGCAGTGGACAGTCTAATGAAAAACTGTTTTTT CASSGQSNEKLFF
TRBJ2-3 - TRBV24-1 many TGTGCCACCAGTGATCCCGCCAACCGGGTGGGGGGCCAAGATACGCAGTATTTT CATSDPANRVGGQDTQYF
TRBJ2-3 TRBD1 TRBV7-9 - TGTGCCAGCAGCTTAGGGGTGGACAGGGGGCTCTCCAGGGATTTT CASSLGVDRGLSRDF
TRBJ2-7 - TRBV20-1 many TGCAGTGCTAGAGATGGGACTGCTTCCTACGAGCAGTACTTC CSARDGTASYEQYF
TRBJ2-2 TRBD2 TRBV7-6 - TGTGCCAGCAGCTGGGGGACTAGGGGCACCGGGGAGCTGTTTTTT CASSWGTRGTGELFF
TRBJ1-1 - TRBV12-3/TRBV12-4 - TGTGCCAGCAGGGCAGGGTGGGGGACTGAAGCTTTCTTT CASRAGWGTEAFF
TRBJ1-2 - TRBV5-4 - TGTGCCAGCAGCTTGATTTGGGACACAAGGGGCGATGGCTACACCTTC CASSLIWDTRGDGYTF
TRBJ2-7 - TRBV9 few TGTGCCAGCAGCGTGAAGACAGCCAGGAGGGGCAGCTACGAGCAGTACTTC CASSVKTARRGSYEQYF
TRBJ2-1 - TRBV12-3/TRBV12-4 - TGTGCCAGCAGTTCCCCCCGAGCGGGTTCCTACAATGAGCAGTTCTTC CASSSPRAGSYNEQFF
TRBJ1-2 TRBD1 TRBV28 many TGTGCCAGCATTCCCCTCCTGACAGGGGCCTATGGCTACACCTTC CASIPLLTGAYGYTF
TRBJ2-7 - TRBV7-7 - TGTGCCGGCAGCTTAGACCAGTCGTACGAGCAGTACTTC CAGSLDQSYEQYF
TRBJ2-2 TRBD2 TRBV12-3/TRBV12-4 few TGTGCCAGCTTTCCCGACCGGGGGGAGGGTGGGACCGGGGAGCTGTTTTTT CASFPDRGEGGTGELFF
TRBJ2-7 - TRBV5-4 many TGTGCCAGCAGACGGTCGGGGGAGCTTCCCGAGCAGTACTTC CASRRSGELPEQYF
TRBJ1-2 - TRBV20-1 few TGCAGTGCTGGTGAAGATACTAACTATGGCTACACCTTC CSAGEDTNYGYTF